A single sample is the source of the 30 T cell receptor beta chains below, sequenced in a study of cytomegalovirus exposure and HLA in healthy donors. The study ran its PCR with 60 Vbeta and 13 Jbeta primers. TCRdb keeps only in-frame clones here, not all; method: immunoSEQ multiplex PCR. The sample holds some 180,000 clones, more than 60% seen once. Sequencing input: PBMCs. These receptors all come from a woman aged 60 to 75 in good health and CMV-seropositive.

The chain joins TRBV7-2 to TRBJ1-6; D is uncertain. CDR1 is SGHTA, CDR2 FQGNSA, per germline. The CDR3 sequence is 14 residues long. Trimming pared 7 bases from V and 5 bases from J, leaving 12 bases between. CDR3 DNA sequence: TGTGCCAGCACCTCTCTGCAGGATAATTCACCCCTCCACTTT. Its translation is CASTSLQDNSPLHF.

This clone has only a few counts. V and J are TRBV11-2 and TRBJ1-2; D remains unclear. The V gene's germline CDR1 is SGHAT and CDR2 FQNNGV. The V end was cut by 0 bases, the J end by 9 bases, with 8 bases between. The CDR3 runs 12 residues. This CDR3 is CASSLDRRSYTF. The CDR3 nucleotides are TGTGCCAGCAGCTTAGATAGGAGGAGCTACACCTTC.

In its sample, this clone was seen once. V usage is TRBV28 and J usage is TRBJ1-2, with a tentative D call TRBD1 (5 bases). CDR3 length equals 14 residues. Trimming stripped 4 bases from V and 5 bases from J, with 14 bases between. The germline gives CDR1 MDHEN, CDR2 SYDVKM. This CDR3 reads CASSSLGGPYGYTF. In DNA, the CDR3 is TGTGCCAGCAGTTCGCTGGGGGGTCCTTATGGCTACACCTTC.

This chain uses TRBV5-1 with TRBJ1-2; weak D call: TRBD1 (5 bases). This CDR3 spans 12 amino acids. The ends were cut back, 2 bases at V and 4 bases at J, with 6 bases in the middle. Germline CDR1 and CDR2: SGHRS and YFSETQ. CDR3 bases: TGCGCCAGCAGCTTTGACAGCTATGGCTACACCTTC. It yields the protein CASSFDSYGYTF.

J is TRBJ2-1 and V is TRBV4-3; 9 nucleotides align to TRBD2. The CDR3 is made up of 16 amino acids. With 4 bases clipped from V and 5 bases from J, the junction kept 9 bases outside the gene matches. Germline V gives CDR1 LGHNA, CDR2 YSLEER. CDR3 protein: CASSPGAGGPNNEQFF. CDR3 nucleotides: TGCGCCAGCAGCCCTGGGGCGGGGGGGCCGAACAATGAGCAGTTCTTC.

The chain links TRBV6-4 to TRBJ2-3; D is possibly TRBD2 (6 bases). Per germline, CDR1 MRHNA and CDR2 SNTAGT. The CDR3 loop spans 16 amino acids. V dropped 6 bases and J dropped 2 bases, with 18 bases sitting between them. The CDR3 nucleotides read TGTGCCAGCAGCCCTGGGGCTGGCGGGACCACAGATACGCAGTATTTT. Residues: CASSPGAGGTTDTQYF.

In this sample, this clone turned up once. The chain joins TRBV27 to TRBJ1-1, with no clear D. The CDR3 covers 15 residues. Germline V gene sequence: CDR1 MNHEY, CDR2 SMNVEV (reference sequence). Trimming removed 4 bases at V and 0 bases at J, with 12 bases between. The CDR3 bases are TGTGCCAGCAGTTCCCCCGGGATCATGAACACTGAAGCTTTCTTT. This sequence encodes CASSSPGIMNTEAFF.

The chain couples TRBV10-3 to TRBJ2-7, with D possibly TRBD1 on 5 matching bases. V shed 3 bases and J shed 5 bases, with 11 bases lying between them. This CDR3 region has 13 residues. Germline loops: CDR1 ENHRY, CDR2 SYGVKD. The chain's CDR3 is CAISEGRANEQYF. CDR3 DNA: TGTGCCATCAGTGAAGGCAGGGCGAACGAGCAGTACTTC.

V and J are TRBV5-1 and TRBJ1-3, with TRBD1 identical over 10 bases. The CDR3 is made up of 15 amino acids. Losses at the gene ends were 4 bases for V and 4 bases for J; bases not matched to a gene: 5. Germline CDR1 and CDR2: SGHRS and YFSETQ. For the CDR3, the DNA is TGCGCCAGCAGCGAGACAGGGGGCGACGGAAACACCATATATTTT. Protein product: CASSETGGDGNTIYF.

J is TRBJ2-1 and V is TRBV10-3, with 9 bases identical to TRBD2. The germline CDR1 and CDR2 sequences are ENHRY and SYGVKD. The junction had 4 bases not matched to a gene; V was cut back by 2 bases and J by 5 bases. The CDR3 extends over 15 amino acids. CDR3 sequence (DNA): TGTGCCATCAGTGAGCGGACTAGCGCCAACAATGAGCAGTTCTTC. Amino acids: CAISERTSANNEQFF.

CDR3 coding DNA: TGTGCCAGCAGCTTAGTGGCAGGGCCTAACAATGAGCAGTTCTTC. Protein sequence: CASSLVAGPNNEQFF. The chain combines TRBV7-9 with TRBJ2-1; maybe TRBD1 (5 bases). The V end lost 1 base, the J end lost 5 bases, and 12 bases lay between the germline ends. Germline values: CDR1 SEHNR, CDR2 FQNEAQ (reference sequence). The CDR3 has 15 amino acids. Looking up the rest from reference TRBV7-9 and TRBJ2-1 gives the full variable domain: DTGVSQNPRHKITKRGQNVTFRCDPISEHNRLYWYRQTLGQGPEFLTYFQNEAQLEKSRLLSDRFSAERPKGSFSTLEIQRTEQGDSAMYLCASSLVAGPNNEQFFGPGTRLTVL.

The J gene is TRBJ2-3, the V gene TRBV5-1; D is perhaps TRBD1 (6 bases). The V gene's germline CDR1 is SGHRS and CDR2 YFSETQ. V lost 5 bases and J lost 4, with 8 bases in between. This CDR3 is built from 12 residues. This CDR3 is CASSEGADTQYF. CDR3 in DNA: TGCGCCAGCAGTGAGGGGGCAGATACGCAGTATTTT.

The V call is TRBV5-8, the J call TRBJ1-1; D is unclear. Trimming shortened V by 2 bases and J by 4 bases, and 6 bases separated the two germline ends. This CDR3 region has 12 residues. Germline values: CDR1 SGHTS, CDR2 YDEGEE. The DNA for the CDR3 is TGTGCCAGCAGCTTAATCGGCACTGAAGCTTTCTTT. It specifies CASSLIGTEAFF.

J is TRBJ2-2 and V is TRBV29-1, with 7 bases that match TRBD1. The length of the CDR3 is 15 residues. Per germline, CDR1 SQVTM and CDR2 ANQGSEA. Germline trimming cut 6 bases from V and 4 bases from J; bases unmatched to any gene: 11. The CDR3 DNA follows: TGCAGCGTCCGGACAGGTCCGGTAGCCACCGGGGAGCTGTTTTTT. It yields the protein CSVRTGPVATGELFF.

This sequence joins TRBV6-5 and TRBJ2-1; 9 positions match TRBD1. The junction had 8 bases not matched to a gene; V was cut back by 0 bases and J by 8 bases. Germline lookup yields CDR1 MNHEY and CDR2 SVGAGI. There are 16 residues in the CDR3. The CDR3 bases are TGTGCCAGCAGTTACTCGGGACAGGGTCCCGGTTATGAGCAGTTCTTC. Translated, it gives CASSYSGQGPGYEQFF.

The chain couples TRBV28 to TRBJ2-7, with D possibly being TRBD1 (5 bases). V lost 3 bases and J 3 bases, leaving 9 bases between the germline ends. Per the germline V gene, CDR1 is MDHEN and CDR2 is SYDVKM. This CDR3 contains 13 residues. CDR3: CASSFETDYEQYF. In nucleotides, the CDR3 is TGTGCCAGCAGTTTTGAGACAGACTACGAGCAGTACTTC.

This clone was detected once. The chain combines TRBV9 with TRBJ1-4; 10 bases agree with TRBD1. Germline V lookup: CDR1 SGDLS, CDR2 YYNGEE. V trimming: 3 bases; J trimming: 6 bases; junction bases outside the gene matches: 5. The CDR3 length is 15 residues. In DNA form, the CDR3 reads TGTGCCAGCAGCGGACAGGGGGCGAGGGATGAAAAACTGTTTTTT. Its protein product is CASSGQGARDEKLFF.

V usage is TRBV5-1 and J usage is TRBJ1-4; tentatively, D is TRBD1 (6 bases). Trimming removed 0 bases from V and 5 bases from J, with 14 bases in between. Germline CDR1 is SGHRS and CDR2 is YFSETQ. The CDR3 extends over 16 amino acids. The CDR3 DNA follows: TGCGCCAGCAGCTTGGCCCCCAGGGGCCCCAATGAAAAACTGTTTTTT. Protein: CASSLAPRGPNEKLFF.

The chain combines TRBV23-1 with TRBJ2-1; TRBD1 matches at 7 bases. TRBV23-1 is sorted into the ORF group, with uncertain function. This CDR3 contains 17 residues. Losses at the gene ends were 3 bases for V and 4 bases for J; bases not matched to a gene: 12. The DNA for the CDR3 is TGCGCCAGCAGTCAGCCTCCTAACAGGGGTCGGTACAATGAGCAGTTCTTC. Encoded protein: CASSQPPNRGRYNEQFF.

The CDR3 protein is CASSPLRGNKLFF. The CDR3 DNA reads as TGTGCCAGCAGCCCATTGCGGGGGAACAAACTGTTTTTT. The V gene is TRBV28, the J gene TRBJ1-4; TRBD1 might be the D (5 bases). Looked up from germline, CDR1 is MDHEN and CDR2 is SYDVKM. The germline V and J ends were trimmed by 6 bases and 11 bases, with 16 bases remaining between them. This CDR3 region has 13 residues.

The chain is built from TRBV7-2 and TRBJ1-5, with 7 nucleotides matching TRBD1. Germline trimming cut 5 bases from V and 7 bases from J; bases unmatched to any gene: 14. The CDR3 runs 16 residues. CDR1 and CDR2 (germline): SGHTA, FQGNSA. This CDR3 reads CASSLTPGTVTQPQHF. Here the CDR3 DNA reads TGTGCCAGCAGCCTTACCCCCGGGACAGTGACCCAGCCCCAGCATTTT.

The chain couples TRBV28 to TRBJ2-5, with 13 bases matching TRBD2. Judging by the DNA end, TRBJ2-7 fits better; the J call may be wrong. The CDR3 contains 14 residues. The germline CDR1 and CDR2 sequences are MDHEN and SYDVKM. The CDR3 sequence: CASRTSGRLPEQYF. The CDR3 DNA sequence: TGTGCCAGCAGGACTAGCGGGAGGCTGCCCGAGCAGTACTTC.

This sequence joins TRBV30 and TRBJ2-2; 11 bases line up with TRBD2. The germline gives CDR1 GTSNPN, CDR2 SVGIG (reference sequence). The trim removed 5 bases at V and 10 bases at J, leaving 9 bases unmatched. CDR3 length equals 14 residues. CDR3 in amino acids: CAWGLAGGLAELFF. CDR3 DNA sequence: TGTGCCTGGGGGCTAGCGGGAGGTTTGGCGGAGCTGTTTTTT. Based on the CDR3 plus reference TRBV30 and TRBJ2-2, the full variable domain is SQTIHQWPATLVQPVGSPLSLECTVEGTSNPNLYWYRQAAGRGLQLLFYSVGIGQISSEVPQNLSASRPQDRQFILSSKKLLLSDSGFYLCAWGLAGGLAELFFGEGSRLTVL.

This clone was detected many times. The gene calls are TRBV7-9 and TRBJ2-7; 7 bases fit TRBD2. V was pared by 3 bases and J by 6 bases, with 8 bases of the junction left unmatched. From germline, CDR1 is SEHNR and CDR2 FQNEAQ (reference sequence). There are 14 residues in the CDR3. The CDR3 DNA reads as TGTGCCAGCAGCTTTGTGGGAGGGCGTATCGAGCAGTACTTC. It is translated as CASSFVGGRIEQYF.

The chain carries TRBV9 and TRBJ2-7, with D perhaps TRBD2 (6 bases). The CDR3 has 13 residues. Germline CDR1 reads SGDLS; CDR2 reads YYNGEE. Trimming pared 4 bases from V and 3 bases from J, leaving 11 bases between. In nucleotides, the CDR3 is TGTGCCAGCAGCTCGGAGGGACGCTACGAGCAGTACTTC. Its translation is CASSSEGRYEQYF.

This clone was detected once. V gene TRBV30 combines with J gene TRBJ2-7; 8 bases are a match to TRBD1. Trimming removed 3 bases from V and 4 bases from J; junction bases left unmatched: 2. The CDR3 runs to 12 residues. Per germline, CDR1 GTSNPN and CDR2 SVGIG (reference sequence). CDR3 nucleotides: TGTGCCTGGAGCGGACAGGGTTACGAGCAGTACTTC. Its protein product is CAWSGQGYEQYF.

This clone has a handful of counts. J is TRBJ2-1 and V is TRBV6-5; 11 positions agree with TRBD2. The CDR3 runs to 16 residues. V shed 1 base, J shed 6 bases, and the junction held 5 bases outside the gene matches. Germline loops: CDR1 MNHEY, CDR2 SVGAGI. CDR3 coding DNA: TGTGCCAGCAGTTACTTAGTAGCGGGAGGGCCCAATGAGCAGTTCTTC. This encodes CASSYLVAGGPNEQFF.

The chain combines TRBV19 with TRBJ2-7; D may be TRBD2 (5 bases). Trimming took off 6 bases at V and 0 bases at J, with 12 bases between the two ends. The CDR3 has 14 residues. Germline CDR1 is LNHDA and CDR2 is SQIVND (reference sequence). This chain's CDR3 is CASSRAALSYEQYF. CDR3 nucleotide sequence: TGTGCCAGTAGCAGAGCGGCCCTCTCCTACGAGCAGTACTTC.

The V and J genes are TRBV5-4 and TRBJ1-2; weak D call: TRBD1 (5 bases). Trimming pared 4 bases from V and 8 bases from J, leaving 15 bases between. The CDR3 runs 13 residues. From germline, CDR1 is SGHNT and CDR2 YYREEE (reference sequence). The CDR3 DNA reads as TGTGCCAGCAGCCCTCCAGGGATGGGAGGCTACACCTTC. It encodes CASSPPGMGGYTF.

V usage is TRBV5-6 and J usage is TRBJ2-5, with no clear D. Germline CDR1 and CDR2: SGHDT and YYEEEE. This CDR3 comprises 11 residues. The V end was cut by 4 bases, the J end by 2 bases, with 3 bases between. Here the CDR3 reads CASSLQETQYF. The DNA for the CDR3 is TGTGCCAGCAGCCTACAAGAGACCCAGTACTTC. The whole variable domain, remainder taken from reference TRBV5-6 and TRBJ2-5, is DAGVTQSPTHLIKTRGQQVTLRCSPKSGHDTVSWYQQALGQGPQFIFQYYEEEERQRGNFPDRFSGHQFPNYSSELNVNALLLGDSALYLCASSLQETQYFGPGTRLLVL.